This record covers a single T cell receptor (beta chain). The antigen remains unidentified. The data are from a study of CD8+ T cells in alopecia areata. Background on the study: Treated patients were dosed with oral tofacitinib, taking 5 to 10 mg twice daily. Study-wide results and caveats: Scalp clonality and expanded CD8+ clones among the top 100 showed significant decreases with tofacitinib.

Investigators isolated RNA and reverse transcribed it into cDNA to act as the sequencing template. Clones were sequenced by immunoSEQ multiplex PCR, and TCRdb holds only the in-frame ones, with some missing. The sample carries 90,000 to 120,000 clones, about 83% recorded once. Noted treatment: oral pan-JAK inhibitor, 5-10 mg twice daily. The CDR3 loop spans 14 amino acids. V lost 5 bases and J lost 5, with 16 bases in between. Looked up from germline, CDR1 is SGHNT and CDR2 is YYREEE (reference sequence). The TCR originated in a human donor with alopecia areata. This specimen was CD8+ T cells sorted from blood, taken at week 24, from a patient treated with tofacitinib. The genes are TRBV5-4 and TRBJ1-1; weak D call: TRBD1 (5 bases). The CDR3 DNA reads as TGTGCCAGCAGAATAGAAGGGGCCGGGACTGAAGCTTTCTTT. It translates to CASRIEGAGTEAFF.